The text below deals with one T cell receptor (beta chain). The CDR3 extends over 12 amino acids. Trimming pared 4 bases from V and 11 bases from J, leaving 15 bases between. In germline, CDR1 is SGHDT, CDR2 YYEEEE. These data come from a study of blood T cell repertoires in COVID-19. Across the whole study: COVID-19 samples from acute and convalescent phases originated in the United States, Italy and Spain. Nucleic acid was either cDNA or gDNA, and it came from T cells, B-cell-depleted T cells, or PBMCs.

Authors' methods: For nucleated cells, counts were estimated from reference gene primer amplification. Only in-frame clones appear in the TCRdb table, and some are missing; sequencing was by immunoSEQ multiplex PCR. That table supplies the V and J calls and clone size; D and trimming were determined from the DNA. The profile covers fewer than 120,000 clones, with about 80% appearing a single time and around 4% taken by the ten largest. The chain combines TRBV5-6 with TRBJ1-1; weak D call: TRBD1 (6 bases). The sequenced sample was peripheral blood. The sequence was obtained from an elderly woman with acute or convalescent COVID-19. This CDR3 reads CASSPGGGAAFF. In nucleotides, the CDR3 is TGTGCCAGCAGCCCCGGCGGGGGGGCGGCTTTCTTT.